The rows below give T cell receptor beta chains drawn from one sample of a study of siplizumab effects on memory and regulatory T cells. Clones were sequenced by immunoSEQ multiplex PCR, and TCRdb holds only the in-frame ones, with some missing. The sample contains over 100,000 clones, 93% of which appear only once. The sample was Tregs sorted from blood. The origin of the receptors is a human donor in good health. Each CDR3 is given with its conserved first and last residue. A D gene is named only where the DNA matches it firmly. Not every row has a clone size; where given, it reads once, few, many or a size class.

CDR3 | DNA | J | V | size | D
CASSYRDSSYEQYF | TGTGCCAGCAGTTACCGGGACAGCTCCTACGAGCAGTACTTC | TRBJ2-7 | TRBV6-5 | - | TRBD1
CASSLDQRYGYTF | TGCGCCAGCAGCCTGGATCAGAGGTATGGCTACACCTTC | TRBJ1-2 | TRBV5-1 | - | -
CASSFLAGGPTGELFF | TGTGCCAGCAGCTTCCTAGCGGGGGGGCCAACCGGGGAGCTGTTTTTT | TRBJ2-2 | TRBV5-6 | - | TRBD2
CASSLGPNTEAFF | TGTGCCAGCAGCTTAGGACCTAACACTGAAGCTTTCTTT | TRBJ1-1 | TRBV11-2 | - | -
CASRGISGQYF | TGTGCCAGCAGAGGGATTAGCGGGCAGTACTTC | TRBJ2-7 | TRBV14 | - | -
CAWSRGFRGVTLSYEQYF | TGTGCCTGGAGTCGGGGCTTTAGGGGGGTAACCCTTTCCTACGAGCAGTACTTC | TRBJ2-7 | TRBV30 | - | -
CASSNLGVEQYF | TGTGCCAGCTCAAATTTAGGGGTCGAGCAGTACTTC | TRBJ2-7 | TRBV18 | - | -
CASSSRAGINTDTQYF | TGTGCCAGCAGTTCCCGAGCGGGAATTAACACAGATACGCAGTATTTT | TRBJ2-3 | TRBV6-5 | once | TRBD2
CASSQEQGRNYGYTF | TGTGCCAGCAGCCAAGAACAGGGGAGGAACTATGGCTACACCTTC | TRBJ1-2 | TRBV5-4 | - | TRBD1
CASSLGAGMVRANYGYTF | TGTGCCAGCAGCTTGGGGGCAGGGATGGTAAGGGCTAACTATGGCTACACCTTC | TRBJ1-2 | TRBV5-4 | - | -
CARKLAGTNTGELFF | TGTGCCAGAAAGCTAGCGGGGACGAACACCGGGGAGCTGTTTTTT | TRBJ2-2 | TRBV30 | - | TRBD2
CASSKKRGLAGFTYNEQFF | TGTGCCAGCAGCAAAAAGAGGGGACTAGCGGGATTTACTTACAATGAGCAGTTCTTC | TRBJ2-1 | TRBV21-1 | - | -
CASSYRGDTEAFF | TGTGCCAGCAGTTACAGGGGAGACACTGAAGCTTTCTTT | TRBJ1-1 | TRBV6-5 | - | -
CSAGTLSGYTF | TGCAGTGCAGGCACCCTATCGGGCTACACCTTC | TRBJ1-2 | TRBV20-1 | - | -
CSVVGSFVTEAFF | TGCAGCGTTGTCGGCAGCTTCGTTACTGAAGCTTTCTTT | TRBJ1-1 | TRBV29-1 | - | -
CASSGSLGQGAGYTF | TGTGCCAGCAGTGGTTCCTTAGGACAGGGGGCTGGCTACACCTTC | TRBJ1-2 | TRBV2 | - | TRBD1
CASSFSVGLRLMNTGELFF | TGTGCCAGCAGCTTTAGTGTGGGCTTGAGATTAATGAACACCGGGGAGCTGTTTTTT | TRBJ2-2 | TRBV7-8 | - | -
CASTPSLQGSPLHF | TGTGCCAGTACTCCGTCCCTTCAGGGCTCACCCCTCCACTTT | TRBJ1-6 | TRBV19 | - | -
CASSQARGGYEQFF | TGTGCCAGCAGCCAAGCGAGGGGGGGGTATGAGCAGTTCTTC | TRBJ2-1 | TRBV4-2 | - | -
CASSYEGAGPYGYTF | TGTGCCAGCAGTTACGAAGGGGCAGGGCCCTATGGCTACACCTTC | TRBJ1-2 | TRBV6-6 | - | -
CAWNWGLTEAFF | TGTGCCTGGAATTGGGGGCTCACTGAAGCTTTCTTT | TRBJ1-1 | TRBV30 | - | -
CASSQVPGTHQPQHF | TGCGCCAGCAGCCAAGTCCCCGGGACCCATCAGCCCCAGCATTTT | TRBJ1-5 | TRBV4-1 | - | -
CASSPLKAGVMNTEAFF | TGTGCCAGCTCACCGCTGAAGGCAGGCGTAATGAACACTGAAGCTTTCTTT | TRBJ1-1 | TRBV18 | - | -
CASSRTSGTDTQYF | TGTGCCAGCAGCCGGACTAGCGGCACAGATACGCAGTATTTT | TRBJ2-3 | TRBV9 | - | TRBD2
CASSQDTGGNQPQHF | TGCGCCAGCAGCCAAGATACCGGGGGCAATCAGCCCCAGCATTTT | TRBJ1-5 | TRBV4-1 | few | -
CAWRSGFDTGELFF | TGTGCCTGGAGATCTGGGTTCGACACCGGGGAGCTGTTTTTT | TRBJ2-2 | TRBV30 | - | -
CASSWIDRNQPQHF | TGTGCCAGCAGCTGGATTGACAGGAATCAGCCCCAGCATTTT | TRBJ1-5 | TRBV28 | - | -
CSARMVEEQFF | TGCAGTGCTAGAATGGTAGAGGAACAGTTCTTC | TRBJ2-1 | TRBV20-1 | once | -
CASSLTRGREQYF | TGTGCCAGCAGCCTAACCAGGGGCCGAGAGCAGTACTTC | TRBJ2-5 | TRBV7-8 | - | -
CASSFRGLANTEAFF | TGTGCCAGCAGCTTCCGGGGCCTAGCGAACACTGAAGCTTTCTTT | TRBJ1-1 | TRBV7-9 | - | -
CASSLEGARKSGYTF | TGTGCCAGCAGCTTAGAGGGGGCAAGGAAATCTGGCTACACCTTC | TRBJ1-2 | TRBV11-3 | - | -
CASSQDGIAGNEQFF | TGCGCCAGCAGCCAAGATGGCATTGCTGGCAATGAGCAGTTCTTC | TRBJ2-1 | TRBV4-1 | - | -
CASTPGLAKNIQYF | TGCGCCAGCACCCCAGGGCTAGCCAAAAACATTCAGTACTTC | TRBJ2-4 | TRBV5-1 | - | -
CASSSSLNNEQFF | TGTGCCAGCAGCTCTTCTCTTAACAATGAGCAGTTCTTC | TRBJ2-1 | TRBV11-2 | - | -
CASSFRAGITETQYF | TGTGCCAGCAGCTTCCGGGCGGGGATTACAGAGACCCAGTACTTC | TRBJ2-5 | TRBV5-4 | - | -
CAISSAIAGGGNEQFF | TGTGCCATCAGTTCCGCTATAGCGGGGGGCGGGAATGAGCAGTTCTTC | TRBJ2-1 | TRBV10-3 | - | TRBD2
CASRPGRGNTDTQYF | TGTGCCAGCAGGCCGGGACGGGGGAACACAGATACGCAGTATTTT | TRBJ2-3 | TRBV27 | - | -
CASSSGTAIDTDTQYF | TGTGCCAGCAGCTCCGGGACTGCGATTGATACAGATACGCAGTATTTT | TRBJ2-3 | TRBV11-3 | - | -
CASSHFGGRRGEKLFF | TGTGCCAGCAGCCACTTCGGAGGCCGGAGGGGTGAAAAACTGTTTTTT | TRBJ1-4 | TRBV11-2 | - | -
CASSEFWGPKLFF | TGTGCCAGCAGTGAATTTTGGGGGCCAAAACTGTTTTTT | TRBJ1-4 | TRBV6-1 | - | -
CASSHIDRVTEAFF | TGTGCCAGCAGCCACATCGACAGGGTCACTGAAGCTTTCTTT | TRBJ1-1 | TRBV5-4 | - | TRBD1
CASRGLRSAKNTEAFF | TGTGCCAGCAGAGGACTCCGATCAGCCAAGAACACTGAAGCTTTCTTT | TRBJ1-1 | TRBV7-9 | - | -